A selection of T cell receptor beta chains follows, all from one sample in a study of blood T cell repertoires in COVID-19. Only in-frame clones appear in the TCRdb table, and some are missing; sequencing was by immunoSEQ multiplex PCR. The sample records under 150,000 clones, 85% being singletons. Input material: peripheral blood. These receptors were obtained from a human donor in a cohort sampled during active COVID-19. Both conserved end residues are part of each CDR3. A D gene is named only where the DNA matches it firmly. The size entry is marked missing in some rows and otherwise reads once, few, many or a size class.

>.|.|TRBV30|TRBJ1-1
CAWSHLGQSNTEAFF
TGTGCCTGGAGTCACCTGGGACAATCGAACACTGAAGCTTTCTTT
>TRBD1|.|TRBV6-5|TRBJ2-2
CASSLQGTGELFF
TGTGCCAGCAGCCTACAGGGGACCGGGGAGCTGTTTTTT
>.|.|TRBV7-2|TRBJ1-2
CASSFRTAGFYGYTF
TGTGCCAGCAGCTTTCGGACAGCGGGATTCTATGGCTACACCTTC
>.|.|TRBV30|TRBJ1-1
CAWSVAGAETEAFF
TGTGCCTGGAGTGTCGCAGGGGCTGAGACTGAAGCTTTCTTT
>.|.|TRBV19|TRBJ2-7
CASSITPTYEQYF
TGTGCCAGTAGTATTACACCCACCTACGAGCAGTACTTC
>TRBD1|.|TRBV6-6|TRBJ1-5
CASSYSGQGRGQPQHF
TGTGCCAGCAGTTATAGTGGACAGGGCCGAGGTCAGCCCCAGCATTTT
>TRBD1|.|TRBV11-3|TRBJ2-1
CASSGRDRRYNEQFF
TGTGCCAGCAGCGGCCGGGACAGGCGGTACAATGAGCAGTTCTTC
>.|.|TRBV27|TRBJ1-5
CASSSYSLNQPQHF
TGTGCCAGCAGTTCCTACAGTTTAAATCAGCCCCAGCATTTT
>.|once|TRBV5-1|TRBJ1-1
CASRLVGQNTEAFF
TGCGCCAGCAGATTGGTGGGCCAGAACACTGAAGCTTTCTTT
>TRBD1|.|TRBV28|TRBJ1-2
CATKRQGREEALYGYTF
TGTGCCACCAAGAGACAGGGCAGGGAGGAAGCGCTATATGGCTACACCTTC